This T cell receptor (beta chain) comes out of a study of blood T cell repertoires in COVID-19. Study background: The analysed material was cDNA or gDNA that came from T cells, B-cell-depleted T cells, or PBMCs.

This clone appeared once. V dropped 8 bases and J dropped 0; count of bases not matched to a gene: 7. Germline values: CDR1 LNHDA, CDR2 SQIVND (reference sequence). The CDR3 spans 16 residues. Profiled with immunoSEQ multiplex PCR; TCRdb holds only in-frame clones, not every one. Here the sample spans approximately 250,000 clones, around four fifths being singletons. The sequence was obtained from a man aged 60 to 69 with acute or convalescent COVID-19. Sequenced material: peripheral blood. V gene TRBV19 combines with J gene TRBJ2-3; 11 bases map to TRBD1. The DNA of the CDR3 is TGTGCCAGTCGGGACAGGGGGTATACTAGCACAGATACGCAGTATTTT. Protein sequence: CASRDRGYTSTDTQYF.